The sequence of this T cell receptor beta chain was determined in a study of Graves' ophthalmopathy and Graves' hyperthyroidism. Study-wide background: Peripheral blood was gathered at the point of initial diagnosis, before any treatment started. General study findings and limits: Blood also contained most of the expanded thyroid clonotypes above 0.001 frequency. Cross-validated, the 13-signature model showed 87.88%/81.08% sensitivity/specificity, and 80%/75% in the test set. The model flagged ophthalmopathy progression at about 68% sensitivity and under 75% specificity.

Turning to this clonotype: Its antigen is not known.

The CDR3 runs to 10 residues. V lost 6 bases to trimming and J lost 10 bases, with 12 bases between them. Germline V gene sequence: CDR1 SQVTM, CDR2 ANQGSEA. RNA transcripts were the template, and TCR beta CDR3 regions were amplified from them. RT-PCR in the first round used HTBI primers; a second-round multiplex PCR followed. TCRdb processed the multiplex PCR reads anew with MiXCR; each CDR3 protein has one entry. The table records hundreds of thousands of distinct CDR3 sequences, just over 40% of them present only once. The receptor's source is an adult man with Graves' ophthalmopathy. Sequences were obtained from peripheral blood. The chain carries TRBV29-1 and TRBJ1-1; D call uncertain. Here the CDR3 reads CSVTDQTAFF. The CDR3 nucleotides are TGCAGCGTGACCGACCAGACAGCTTTCTTT.